This T cell receptor (beta chain) was captured in a study of early T cells in non-severe SARS-CoV-2 infection. Study outcomes and limitations: Matching results from VDJdb favored anti-spike CD8 responses, leaving private and CD4 specificities undetected.

In its sample, this clonotype ranks as medium-sized. Antigen unknown. Unique molecular identifier tags were affixed to discrete cDNA molecules. MiXCR, run by TCRdb on the 5' RACE reads, gives a single entry per CDR3 protein. The sample carries 15,000 to 20,000 distinct CDR3 sequences, approximately 5.6% recorded once. Trimming removed 5 bases at V and 7 bases at J, with 10 bases between. The CDR3 is made up of 13 amino acids. The germline V gene encodes CDR1 KGHDR and CDR2 SFDVKD. The chain is built from TRBV24-1 and TRBJ2-2; D remains ambiguous. Sequenced sample: whole blood. This receptor was taken from an adult who was a healthcare worker with PCR-confirmed SARS-CoV-2 infection or an uninfected control (not recorded which). CDR3 bases: TGTGCCACCAGTGGTTGGGATGGCGGGGAGCTGTTTTTT. Protein product: CATSGWDGGELFF.